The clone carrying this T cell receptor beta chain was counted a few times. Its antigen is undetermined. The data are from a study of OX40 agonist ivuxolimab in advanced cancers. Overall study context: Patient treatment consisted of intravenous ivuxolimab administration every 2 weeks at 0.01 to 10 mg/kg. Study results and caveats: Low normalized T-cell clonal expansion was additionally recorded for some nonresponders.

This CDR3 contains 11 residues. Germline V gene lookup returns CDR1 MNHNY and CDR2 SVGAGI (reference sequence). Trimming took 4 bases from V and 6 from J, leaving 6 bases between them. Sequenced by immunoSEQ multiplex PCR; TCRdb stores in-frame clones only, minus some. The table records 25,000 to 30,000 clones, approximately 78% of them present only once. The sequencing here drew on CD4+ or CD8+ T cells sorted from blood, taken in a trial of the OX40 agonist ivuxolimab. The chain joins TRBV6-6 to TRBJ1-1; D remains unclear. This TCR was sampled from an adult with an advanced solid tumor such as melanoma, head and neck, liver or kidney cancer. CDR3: CASSFFSEAFF. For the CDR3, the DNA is TGTGCCAGCAGTTTCTTTTCTGAAGCTTTCTTT.